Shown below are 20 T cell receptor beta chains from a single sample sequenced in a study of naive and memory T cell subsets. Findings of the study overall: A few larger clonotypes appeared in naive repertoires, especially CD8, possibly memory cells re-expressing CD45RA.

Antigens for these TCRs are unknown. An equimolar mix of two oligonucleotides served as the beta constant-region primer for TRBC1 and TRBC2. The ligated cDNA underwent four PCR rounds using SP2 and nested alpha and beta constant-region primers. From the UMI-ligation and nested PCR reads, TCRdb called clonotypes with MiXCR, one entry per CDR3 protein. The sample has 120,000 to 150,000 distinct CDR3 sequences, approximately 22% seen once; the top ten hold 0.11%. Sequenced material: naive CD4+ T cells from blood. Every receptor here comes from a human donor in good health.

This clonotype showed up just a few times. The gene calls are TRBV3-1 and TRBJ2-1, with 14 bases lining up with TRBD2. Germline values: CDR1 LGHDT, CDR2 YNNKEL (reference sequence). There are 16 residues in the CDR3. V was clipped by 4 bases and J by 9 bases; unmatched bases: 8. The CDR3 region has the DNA TGTGCCAGCAGCCCCTCCGGGACTAGCGGGAGTAGTGAGCAGTTCTTC. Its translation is CASSPSGTSGSSEQFF.

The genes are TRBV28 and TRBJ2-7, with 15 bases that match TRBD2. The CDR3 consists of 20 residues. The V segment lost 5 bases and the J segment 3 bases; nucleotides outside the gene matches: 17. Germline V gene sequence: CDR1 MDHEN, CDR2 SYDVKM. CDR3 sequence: CASSAAPGLAGGGSFYEQYF. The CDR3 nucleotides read TGTGCCAGCAGTGCTGCACCGGGACTAGCGGGAGGAGGTTCCTTCTACGAGCAGTACTTC.

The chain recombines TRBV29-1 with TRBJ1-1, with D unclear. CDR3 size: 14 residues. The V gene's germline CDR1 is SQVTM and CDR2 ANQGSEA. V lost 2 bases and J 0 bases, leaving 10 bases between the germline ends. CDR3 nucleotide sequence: TGCAGCGTTGAACGTCGGCAGATGAACACTGAAGCTTTCTTT. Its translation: CSVERRQMNTEAFF.

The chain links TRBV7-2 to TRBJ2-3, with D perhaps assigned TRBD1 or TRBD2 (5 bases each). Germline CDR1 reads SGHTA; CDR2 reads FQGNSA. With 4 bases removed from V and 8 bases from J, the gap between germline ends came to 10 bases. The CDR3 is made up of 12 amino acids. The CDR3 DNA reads TGTGCCAGCAGCTCACCCGGGACTACGCAGTATTTT. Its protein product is CASSSPGTTQYF.

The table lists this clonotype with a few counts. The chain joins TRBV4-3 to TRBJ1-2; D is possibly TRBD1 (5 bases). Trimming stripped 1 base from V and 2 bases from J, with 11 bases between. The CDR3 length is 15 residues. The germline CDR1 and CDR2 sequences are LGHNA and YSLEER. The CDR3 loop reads CASSQAGQGNYGYTF. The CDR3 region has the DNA TGCGCCAGCAGCCAAGCGGGGCAGGGAAACTATGGCTACACCTTC.

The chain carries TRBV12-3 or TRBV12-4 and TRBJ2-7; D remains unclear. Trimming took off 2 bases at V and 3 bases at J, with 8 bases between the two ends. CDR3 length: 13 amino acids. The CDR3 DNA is TGTGCCAGCAGTTTATCTCAGGACTACGAGCAGTACTTC. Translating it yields CASSLSQDYEQYF.

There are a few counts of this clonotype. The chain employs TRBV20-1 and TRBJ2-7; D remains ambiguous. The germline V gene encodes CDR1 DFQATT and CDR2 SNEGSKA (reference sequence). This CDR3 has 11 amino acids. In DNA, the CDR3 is TGCAGCGGCCGTGACTTATACGAGCAGTACTTC. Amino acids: CSGRDLYEQYF.

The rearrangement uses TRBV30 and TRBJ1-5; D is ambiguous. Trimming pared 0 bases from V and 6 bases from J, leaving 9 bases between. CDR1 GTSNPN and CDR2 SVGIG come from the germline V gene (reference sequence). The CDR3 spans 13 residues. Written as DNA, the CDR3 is TGTGCCTGGAGTGTATTCAGGAGTCAGCCCCAGCATTTT. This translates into CAWSVFRSQPQHF.

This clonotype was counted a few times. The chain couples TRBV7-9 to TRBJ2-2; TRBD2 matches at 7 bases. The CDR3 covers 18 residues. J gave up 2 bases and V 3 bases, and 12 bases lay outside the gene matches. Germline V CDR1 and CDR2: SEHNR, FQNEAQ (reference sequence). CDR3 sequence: CASSFLPLTSRNTGELFF. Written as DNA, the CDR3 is TGTGCCAGCAGCTTCCTTCCACTGACTAGCCGAAACACCGGGGAGCTGTTTTTT.

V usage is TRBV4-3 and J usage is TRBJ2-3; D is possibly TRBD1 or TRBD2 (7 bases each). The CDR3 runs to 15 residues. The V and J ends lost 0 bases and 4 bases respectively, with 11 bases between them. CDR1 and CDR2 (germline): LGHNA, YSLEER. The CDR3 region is CASSQEGGGPDTQYF. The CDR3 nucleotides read TGCGCCAGCAGCCAAGAGGGAGGGGGCCCAGATACGCAGTATTTT.

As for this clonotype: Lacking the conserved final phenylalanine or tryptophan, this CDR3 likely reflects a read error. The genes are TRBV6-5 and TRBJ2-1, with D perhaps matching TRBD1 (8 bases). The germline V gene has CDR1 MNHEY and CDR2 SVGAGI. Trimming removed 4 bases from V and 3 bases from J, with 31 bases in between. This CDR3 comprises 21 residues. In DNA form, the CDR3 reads TGTGCCAGCAGTTCTACTATACTTGGGCAGGGGGCCGAGCGGGACTACAATGAGCAGTTCCTC. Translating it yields CASSSTILGQGAERDYNEQFL.

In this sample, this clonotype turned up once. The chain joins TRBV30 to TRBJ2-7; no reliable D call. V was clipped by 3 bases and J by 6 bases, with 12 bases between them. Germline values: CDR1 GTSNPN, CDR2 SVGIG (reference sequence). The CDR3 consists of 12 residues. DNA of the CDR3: TGTGCCTGGAGCCGCCTTGCGTTCGAGCAGTACTTC. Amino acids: CAWSRLAFEQYF.

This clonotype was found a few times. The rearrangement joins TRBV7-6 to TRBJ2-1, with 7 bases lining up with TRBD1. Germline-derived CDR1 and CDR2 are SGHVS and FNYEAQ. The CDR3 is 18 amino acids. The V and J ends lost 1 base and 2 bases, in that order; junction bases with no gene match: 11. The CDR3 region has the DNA TGTGCCAGCAGCTTAGTGGGCTCCCGACAGGGACCCTACAATGAGCAGTTCTTC. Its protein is CASSLVGSRQGPYNEQFF.

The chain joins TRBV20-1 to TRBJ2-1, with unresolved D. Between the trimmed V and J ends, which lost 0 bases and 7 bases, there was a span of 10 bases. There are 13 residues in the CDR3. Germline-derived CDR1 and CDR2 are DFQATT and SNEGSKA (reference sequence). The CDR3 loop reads CSARDWLENEQFF. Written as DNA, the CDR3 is TGCAGTGCTAGAGATTGGTTGGAAAATGAGCAGTTCTTC.

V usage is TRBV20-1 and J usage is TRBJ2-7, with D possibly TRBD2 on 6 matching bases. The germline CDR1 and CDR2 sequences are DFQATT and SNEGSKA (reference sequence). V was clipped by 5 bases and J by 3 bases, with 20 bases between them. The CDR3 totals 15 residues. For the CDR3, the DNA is TGCAGTGCTGCTCGTCCTAGGGGCGGGAACTACGAGCAGTACTTC. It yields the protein CSAARPRGGNYEQYF.

This chain's CDR3 is CAWFNEKLFF. The CDR3 bases are TGTGCCTGGTTTAATGAAAAACTGTTTTTT. V usage is TRBV30 and J usage is TRBJ1-4; D not resolved. From germline, CDR1 is GTSNPN and CDR2 SVGIG (reference sequence). V lost 5 bases and J lost 4, with 2 bases in between. The CDR3 spans 10 residues. Based on the CDR3 plus reference TRBV30 and TRBJ1-4, the full variable domain is SQTIHQWPATLVQPVGSPLSLECTVEGTSNPNLYWYRQAAGRGLQLLFYSVGIGQISSEVPQNLSASRPQDRQFILSSKKLLLSDSGFYLCAWFNEKLFFGSGTQLSVL.

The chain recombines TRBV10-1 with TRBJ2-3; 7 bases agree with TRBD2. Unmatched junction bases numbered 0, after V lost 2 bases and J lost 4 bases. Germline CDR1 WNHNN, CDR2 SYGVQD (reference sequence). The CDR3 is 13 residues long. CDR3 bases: TGCGCCAGCAGTGAGCGGGGGGCAGATACGCAGTATTTT. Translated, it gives CASSERGADTQYF.

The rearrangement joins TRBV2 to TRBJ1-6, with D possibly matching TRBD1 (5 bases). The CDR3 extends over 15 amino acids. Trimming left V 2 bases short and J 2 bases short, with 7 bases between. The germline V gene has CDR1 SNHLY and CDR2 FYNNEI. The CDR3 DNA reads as TGTGCCAGCAGTGAATCACAGGCCTATAATTCACCCCTCCACTTT. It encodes CASSESQAYNSPLHF.

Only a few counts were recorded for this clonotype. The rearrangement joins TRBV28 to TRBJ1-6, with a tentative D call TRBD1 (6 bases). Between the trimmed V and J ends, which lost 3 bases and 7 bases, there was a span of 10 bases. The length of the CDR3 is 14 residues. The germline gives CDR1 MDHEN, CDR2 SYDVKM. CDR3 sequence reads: CASSFGTINSPLHF. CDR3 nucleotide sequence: TGTGCCAGCAGTTTCGGGACAATCAATTCACCCCTCCACTTT.

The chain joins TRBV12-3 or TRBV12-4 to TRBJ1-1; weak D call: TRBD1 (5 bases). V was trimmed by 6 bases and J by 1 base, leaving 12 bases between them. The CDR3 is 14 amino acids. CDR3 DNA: TGTGCCAGCAGGGAGGACCAGGGGAACACTGAAGCTTTCTTT. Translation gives CASREDQGNTEAFF.